The 15 T cell receptor beta chains below come from one sample, sequenced in a study of shared clonotypes between healthy human individuals. Naive CD8 cells comprised CD45RO-negative, CCR7-positively selected cells, excluding terminally differentiated effector memory CD45RA+ cells. Data came from immunoSEQ multiplex PCR; TCRdb stores just in-frame clones and leaves some out. The sample consists of some 600,000 clones, 90% to 97% of them appearing once. The sequenced material came from naive CD8+ T cells sorted from blood. Source of these receptors: a woman in her 30s in good health.

CDR3 loop: CASSEKGGTGGNTIYF. The CDR3 DNA is TGTGCCAGCAGTGAAAAGGGAGGGACCGGTGGAAACACCATATATTTT. The chain is built from TRBV6-1 and TRBJ1-3; D may be TRBD1 (5 bases). Germline-derived CDR1 and CDR2 are MNHNS and SASEGT. V lost 2 bases to trimming and J lost 3 bases, with 14 bases between them. This CDR3 contains 16 residues.

This chain links TRBV5-1 with TRBJ2-1; D is uncertain. V was cut by 2 bases and J by 4 bases, with 4 bases left in between. CDR1 and CDR2 from the germline V gene are SGHRS and YFSETQ. The CDR3 extends over 12 amino acids. The CDR3 DNA reads TGCGCCAGCAGCTTCCCATACAATGAGCAGTTCTTC. Amino acid sequence: CASSFPYNEQFF.

The V gene is TRBV19, the J gene TRBJ1-5, with D possibly matching TRBD1 (5 bases). Trimming pared 7 bases from V and 0 bases from J, leaving 13 bases between. The CDR3 sequence is 15 residues long. Germline CDR1 is LNHDA and CDR2 is SQIVND (reference sequence). In nucleotides, the CDR3 is TGTGCCAGTACGCCCGGGGCTGGTAGCAATCAGCCCCAGCATTTT. This translates into CASTPGAGSNQPQHF.

This rearrangement joins TRBV5-4 to TRBJ2-1; D might be TRBD2 (6 bases). CDR3 length: 14 residues. Germline CDR1 is SGHNT and CDR2 is YYREEE (reference sequence). V was pared by 0 bases and J by 8 bases, with 12 bases between. CDR3: CASSLDGSGYEQFF. For the CDR3, the DNA is TGTGCCAGCAGCTTGGACGGGAGTGGCTATGAGCAGTTCTTC. The full variable domain, completed using reference TRBV5-4 and TRBJ2-1, is ETGVTQSPTHLIKTRGQQVTLRCSSQSGHNTVSWYQQALGQGPQFIFQYYREEENGRGNFPPRFSGLQFPNYSSELNVNALELDDSALYLCASSLDGSGYEQFFGPGTRLTVL.

This chain joins TRBV7-9 and TRBJ2-3, with 9 bases fitting TRBD2. V trimming: 7 bases; J trimming: 3 bases; junction bases outside the gene matches: 14. Per the germline V gene, CDR1 is SEHNR and CDR2 is FQNEAQ (reference sequence). The CDR3 sequence is 17 residues long. The CDR3: CASTEEGGLAETDTQYF. For the CDR3, the DNA is TGTGCCAGCACCGAAGAAGGGGGACTAGCAGAAACAGATACGCAGTATTTT.

The V gene is TRBV4-1, the J gene TRBJ2-3, with 10 bases lining up with TRBD2. V lost 4 bases, J lost 4 bases, and 17 bases stayed unmatched. The germline V gene has CDR1 MGHRA and CDR2 YSYEKL. This CDR3 has 19 amino acids. As DNA, the CDR3 is TGCGCCAGCAGCCGATCGCCTGTGTCTAGCGGGAGTAGGGCAGATACGCAGTATTTT. It yields the protein CASSRSPVSSGSRADTQYF.

The V call is TRBV7-9, the J call TRBJ1-1; unclear D gene. Germline V gene data show CDR1 as SEHNR and CDR2 as FQNEAQ (reference sequence). The V end lost 3 bases, the J end lost 6 bases, and 8 bases lay between the germline ends. The CDR3 runs 12 residues. The CDR3 region is CASSFPGSEAFF. CDR3 DNA: TGTGCCAGCAGCTTCCCTGGCTCTGAAGCTTTCTTT.

The chain has TRBV7-9 and TRBJ2-3; 7 bases line up with TRBD1. Unmatched junction bases numbered 9, after V lost 6 bases and J lost 0 bases. The CDR3 covers 16 residues. Germline V gene data show CDR1 as SEHNR and CDR2 as FQNEAQ (reference sequence). Here the CDR3 reads CASRQTGEPSTDTQYF. DNA for the CDR3: TGTGCCAGCAGACAAACAGGGGAACCTAGCACAGATACGCAGTATTTT.

This chain uses TRBV4-2 with TRBJ2-3; 15 bases line up with TRBD2. Trimming at V came to 4 bases and at J to 6 bases, leaving 2 bases not matched to a gene. Germline loops: CDR1 LGHNA, CDR2 YNFKEQ. This CDR3 is 15 amino acids long. CDR3 in DNA: TGTGCCAGCAGCCCGGGACTAGCGGGAGGTGATACGCAGTATTTT. This encodes CASSPGLAGGDTQYF.

The chain links TRBV2 to TRBJ2-4; D call uncertain. Germline CDR1 and CDR2: SNHLY and FYNNEI. Trimming stripped 6 bases from V and 8 bases from J, with 17 bases between. The CDR3 spans 14 residues. The CDR3 DNA follows: TGTGCCAGCAGACCTGGCCCACGGGCGGACATTCAGTACTTC. The encoded protein is CASRPGPRADIQYF. The full variable domain, its missing parts supplied by reference TRBV2 and TRBJ2-4, is EPEVTQTPSHQVTQMGQEVILRCVPISNHLYFYWYRQILGQKVEFLVSFYNNEISEKSEIFDDQFSVERPDGSNFTLKIRSTKLEDSAMYFCASRPGPRADIQYFGAGTRLSVL.

The genes are TRBV2 and TRBJ1-5; no clear D gene. The V end was cut by 5 bases, the J end by 3 bases, with 11 bases between. This CDR3 spans 14 amino acids. Germline V gene data show CDR1 as SNHLY and CDR2 as FYNNEI. The CDR3 coding sequence is TGTGCCAGCAGTTTCCGGGATTTCAATCAGCCCCAGCATTTT. Translating gives CASSFRDFNQPQHF.

This clone was seen once. The rearrangement joins TRBV10-3 to TRBJ2-7; a weak D match, TRBD1 (5 bases). Between the trimmed V and J ends, which lost 11 bases and 4 bases, there was a span of 21 bases. This CDR3 region has 14 residues. The germline gives CDR1 ENHRY, CDR2 SYGVKD. CDR3 nucleotides: TGTGCCCCCACCTCGGCAGGGATTGTGTACGAGCAGTACTTC. Translated: CAPTSAGIVYEQYF.

The chain uses TRBV28 and TRBJ1-5; 9 bases align to TRBD1. This CDR3 has 17 amino acids. Looked up from germline, CDR1 is MDHEN and CDR2 is SYDVKM. Trimming removed 5 bases from V and 2 bases from J; junction bases left unmatched: 10. CDR3 protein: CASSPPLTGGGNQPQHF. The CDR3 DNA follows: TGTGCCAGCAGTCCACCCCTCACAGGGGGCGGCAATCAGCCCCAGCATTTT.

In DNA form, the CDR3 reads TGTGCCAGCAGTTCTTATCCAGGGGGTCGGGGCAATCAGCCCCAGCATTTT. Encoded protein: CASSSYPGGRGNQPQHF. The chain combines TRBV28 with TRBJ1-5, with 7 bases fitting TRBD1. The CDR3 is made up of 17 amino acids. V lost 4 bases to trimming and J lost 2 bases; unmatched junction nucleotides: 11. Germline V CDR1 and CDR2: MDHEN, SYDVKM.

Of note for this clone: Other nucleotide sequences from this sample produce the same CDR3. The rearrangement links TRBV5-1 to TRBJ2-7, with a weak D call TRBD1 (6 bases). CDR1 is SGHRS and CDR2 is YFSETQ in the germline V gene. The V end lost 2 bases, the J end lost 3 bases, and 9 bases lay between the germline ends. CDR3 length: 13 residues. The CDR3 loop reads CASSLTGFYEQYF. DNA of the CDR3: TGCGCCAGCAGCTTAACAGGGTTCTACGAGCAGTACTTC.